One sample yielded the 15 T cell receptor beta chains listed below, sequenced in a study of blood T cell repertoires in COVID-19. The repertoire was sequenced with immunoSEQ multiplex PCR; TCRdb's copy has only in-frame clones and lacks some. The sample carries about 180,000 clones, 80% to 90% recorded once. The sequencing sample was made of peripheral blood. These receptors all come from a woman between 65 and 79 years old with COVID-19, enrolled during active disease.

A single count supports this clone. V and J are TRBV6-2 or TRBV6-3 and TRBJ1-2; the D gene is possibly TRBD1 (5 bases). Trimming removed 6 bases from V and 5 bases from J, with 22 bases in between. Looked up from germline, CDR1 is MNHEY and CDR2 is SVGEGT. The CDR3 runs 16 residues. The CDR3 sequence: CASSPTDSGRRYGYTF. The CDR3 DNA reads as TGTGCCAGCAGCCCGACCGACTCAGGGAGGAGGTATGGCTACACCTTC.

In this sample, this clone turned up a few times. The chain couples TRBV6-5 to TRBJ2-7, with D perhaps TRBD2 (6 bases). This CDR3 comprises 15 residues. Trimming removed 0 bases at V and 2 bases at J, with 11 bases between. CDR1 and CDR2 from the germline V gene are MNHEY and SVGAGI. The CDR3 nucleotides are TGTGCCAGCAGTTACTCGAGAGGGGAGGCCTACGAGCAGTACTTC. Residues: CASSYSRGEAYEQYF.

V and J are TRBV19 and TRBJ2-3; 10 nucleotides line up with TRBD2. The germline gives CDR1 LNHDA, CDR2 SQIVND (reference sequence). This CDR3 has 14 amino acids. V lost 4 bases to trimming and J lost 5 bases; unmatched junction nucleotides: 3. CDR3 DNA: TGTGCCAGTAGTACTAGCGGGAGAGGAGATACGCAGTATTTT. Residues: CASSTSGRGDTQYF.

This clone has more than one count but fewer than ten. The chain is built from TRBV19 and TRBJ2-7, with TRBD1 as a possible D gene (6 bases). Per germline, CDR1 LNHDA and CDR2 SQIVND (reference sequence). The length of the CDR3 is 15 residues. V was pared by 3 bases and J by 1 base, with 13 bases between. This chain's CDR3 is CASSMYRASSYEQYF. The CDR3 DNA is TGTGCCAGTAGTATGTACAGGGCCTCTTCCTACGAGCAGTACTTC.

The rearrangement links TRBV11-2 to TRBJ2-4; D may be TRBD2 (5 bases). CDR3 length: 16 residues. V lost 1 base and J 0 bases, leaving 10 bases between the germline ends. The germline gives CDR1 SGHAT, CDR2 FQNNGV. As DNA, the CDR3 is TGTGCCAGCAGCTTAGGAGGGTATGGAGCCAAAAACATTCAGTACTTC. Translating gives CASSLGGYGAKNIQYF.

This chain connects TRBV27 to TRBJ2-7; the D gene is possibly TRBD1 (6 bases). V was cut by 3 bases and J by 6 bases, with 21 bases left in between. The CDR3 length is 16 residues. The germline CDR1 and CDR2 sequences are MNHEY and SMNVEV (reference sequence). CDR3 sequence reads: CASSLVAGTPSLEQYF. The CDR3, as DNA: TGTGCCAGCAGTTTGGTCGCAGGGACACCCTCTCTCGAGCAGTACTTC.

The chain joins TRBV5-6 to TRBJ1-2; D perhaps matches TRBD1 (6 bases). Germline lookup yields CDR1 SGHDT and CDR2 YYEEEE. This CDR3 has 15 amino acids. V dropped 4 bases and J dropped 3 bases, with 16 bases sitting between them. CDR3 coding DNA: TGTGCCAGCAGCCCCGGGACAACTAAATACTATGGCTACACCTTC. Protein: CASSPGTTKYYGYTF.

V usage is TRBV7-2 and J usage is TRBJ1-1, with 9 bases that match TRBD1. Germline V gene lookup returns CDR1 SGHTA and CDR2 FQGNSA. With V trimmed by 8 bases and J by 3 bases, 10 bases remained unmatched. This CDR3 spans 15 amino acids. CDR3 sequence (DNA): TGTGCCAGCGGGATTTCACAGGGGGCCTACACTGAAGCTTTCTTT. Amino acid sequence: CASGISQGAYTEAFF.

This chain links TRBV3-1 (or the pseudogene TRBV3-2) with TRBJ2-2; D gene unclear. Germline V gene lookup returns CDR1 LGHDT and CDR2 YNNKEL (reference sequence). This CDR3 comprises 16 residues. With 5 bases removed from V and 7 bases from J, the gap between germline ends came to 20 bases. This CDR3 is CASSTVGRPLNGELFF. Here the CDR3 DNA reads TGTGCCAGCAGCACAGTCGGTAGGCCATTAAACGGGGAGCTGTTTTTT.

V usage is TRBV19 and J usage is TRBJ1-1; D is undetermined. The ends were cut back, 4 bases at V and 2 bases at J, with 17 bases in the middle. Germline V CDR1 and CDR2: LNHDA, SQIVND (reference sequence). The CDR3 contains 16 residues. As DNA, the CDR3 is TGTGCCAGTAGTACCCCGGTTCGTGGGCGAAACACTGAAGCTTTCTTT. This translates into CASSTPVRGRNTEAFF.

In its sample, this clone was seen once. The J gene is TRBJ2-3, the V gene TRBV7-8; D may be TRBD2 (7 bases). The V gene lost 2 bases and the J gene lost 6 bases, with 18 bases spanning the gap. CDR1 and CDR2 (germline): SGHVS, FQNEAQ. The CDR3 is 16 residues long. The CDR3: CASSLSGGAGSDTQYF. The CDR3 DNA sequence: TGTGCCAGCAGCTTATCTGGGGGGGCGGGAAGTGATACGCAGTATTTT.

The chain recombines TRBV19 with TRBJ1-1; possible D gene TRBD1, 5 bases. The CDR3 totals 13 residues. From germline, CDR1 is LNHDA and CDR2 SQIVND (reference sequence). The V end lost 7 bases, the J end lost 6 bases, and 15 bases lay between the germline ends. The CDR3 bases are TGTGCCAGTATGGGGCAGGGTCTGTCTGAAGCTTTCTTT. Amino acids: CASMGQGLSEAFF.

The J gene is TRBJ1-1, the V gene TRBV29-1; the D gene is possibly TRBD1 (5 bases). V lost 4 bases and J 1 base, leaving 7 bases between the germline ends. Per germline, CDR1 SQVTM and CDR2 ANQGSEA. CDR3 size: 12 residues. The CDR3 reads CSVVTGNTEAFF. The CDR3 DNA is TGCAGCGTTGTAACAGGGAACACTGAAGCTTTCTTT.

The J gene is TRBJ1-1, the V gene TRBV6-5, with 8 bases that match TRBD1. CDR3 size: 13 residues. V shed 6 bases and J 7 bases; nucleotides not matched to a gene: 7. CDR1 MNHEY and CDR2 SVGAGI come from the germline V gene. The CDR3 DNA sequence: TGTGCCAGCAGACGGACAGGGATGGGTGAAGCTTTCTTT. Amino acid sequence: CASRRTGMGEAFF.

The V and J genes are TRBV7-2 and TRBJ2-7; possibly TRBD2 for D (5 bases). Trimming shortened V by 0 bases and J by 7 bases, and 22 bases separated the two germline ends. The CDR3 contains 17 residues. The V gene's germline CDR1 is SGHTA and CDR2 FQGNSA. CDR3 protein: CASSLATITGMPWEQYF. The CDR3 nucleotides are TGTGCCAGCAGCTTAGCCACAATAACCGGGATGCCCTGGGAGCAGTACTTC.